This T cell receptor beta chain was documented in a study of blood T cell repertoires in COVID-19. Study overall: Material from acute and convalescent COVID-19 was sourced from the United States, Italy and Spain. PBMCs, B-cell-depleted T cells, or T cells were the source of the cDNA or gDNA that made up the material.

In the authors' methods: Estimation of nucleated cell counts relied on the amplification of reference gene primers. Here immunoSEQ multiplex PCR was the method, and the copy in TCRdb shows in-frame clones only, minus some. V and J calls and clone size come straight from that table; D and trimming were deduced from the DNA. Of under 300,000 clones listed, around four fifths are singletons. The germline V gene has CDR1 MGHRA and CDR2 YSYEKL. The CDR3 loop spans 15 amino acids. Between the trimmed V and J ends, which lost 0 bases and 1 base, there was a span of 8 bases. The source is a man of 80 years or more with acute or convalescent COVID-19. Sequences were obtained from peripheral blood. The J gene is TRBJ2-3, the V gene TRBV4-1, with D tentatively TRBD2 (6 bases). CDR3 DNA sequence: TGCGCCAGCAGCCAAGATCCGGGGGGCACAGATACGCAGTATTTT. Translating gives CASSQDPGGTDTQYF.